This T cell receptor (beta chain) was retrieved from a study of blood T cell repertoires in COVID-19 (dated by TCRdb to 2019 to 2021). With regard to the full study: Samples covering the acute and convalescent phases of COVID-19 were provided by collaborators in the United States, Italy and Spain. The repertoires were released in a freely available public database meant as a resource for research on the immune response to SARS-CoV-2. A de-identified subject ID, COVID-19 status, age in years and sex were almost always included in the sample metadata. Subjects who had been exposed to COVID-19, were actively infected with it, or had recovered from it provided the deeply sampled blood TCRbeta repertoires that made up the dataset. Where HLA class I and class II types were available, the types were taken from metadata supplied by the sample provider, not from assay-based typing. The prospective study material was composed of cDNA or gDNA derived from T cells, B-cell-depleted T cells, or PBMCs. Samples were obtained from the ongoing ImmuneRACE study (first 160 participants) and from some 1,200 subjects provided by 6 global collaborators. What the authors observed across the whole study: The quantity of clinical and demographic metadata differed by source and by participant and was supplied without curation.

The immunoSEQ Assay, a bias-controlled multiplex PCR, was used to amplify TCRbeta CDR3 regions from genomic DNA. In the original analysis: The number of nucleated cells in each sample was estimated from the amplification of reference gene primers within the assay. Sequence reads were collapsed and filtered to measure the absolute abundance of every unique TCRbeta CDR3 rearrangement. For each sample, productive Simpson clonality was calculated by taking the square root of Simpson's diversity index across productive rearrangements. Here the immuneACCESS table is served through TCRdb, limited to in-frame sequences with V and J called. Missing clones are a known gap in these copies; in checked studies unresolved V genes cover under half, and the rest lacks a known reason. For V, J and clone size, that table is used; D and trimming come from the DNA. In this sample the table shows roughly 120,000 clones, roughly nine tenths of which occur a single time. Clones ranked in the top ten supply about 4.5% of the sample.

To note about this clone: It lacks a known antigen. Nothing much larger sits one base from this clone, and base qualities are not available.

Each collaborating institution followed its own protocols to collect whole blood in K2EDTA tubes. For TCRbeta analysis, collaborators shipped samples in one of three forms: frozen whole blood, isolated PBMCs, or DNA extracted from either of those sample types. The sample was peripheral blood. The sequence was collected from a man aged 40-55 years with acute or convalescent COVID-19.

The nucleotide sequence reads TGTGCCAGCAGCTTGGCAGGGGCCTCTAGCACAGATACGCAGTATTTT. Its product reads: CASSLAGASSTDTQYF. The chain uses TRBV5-4 and TRBJ2-3, and perhaps TRBD1 as D gene, on 6 matching bases. The CDR3 sequence holds 16 residues, the cysteine and phenylalanine included. The retained sequence is limited to the CDR3, 48 bases, with the frame set at the first base. V is clipped by 0 bases and J by 0 bases, and the sequence between their germline boundaries is 11 bases long. Looking up the germline V gene (reference sequence) yields CDR1 SGHNT and CDR2 YYREEE.